Below are 25 T cell receptor beta chains sequenced from a single sample in a study of T cells in localized non-small cell lung cancer. Clones were read by immunoSEQ multiplex PCR, and TCRdb kept only the in-frame ones, dropping some. The sample lists 1,500 to 2,000 clones, roughly 23% occurring once. The sequencing here drew on lung tumor tissue, taken before any cancer treatment. The receptors originated from a male donor older than 55 with stage II lung adenocarcinoma.

A remark on this clone: One end of the junction is discordant with germline, which a read error may explain. The chain is built from TRBV11-3 and TRBJ2-5; no clear D. The CDR3 consists of 14 residues. Germline V gene sequence: CDR1 SGHNT, CDR2 YENEEA. CDR3 nucleotides: TGTGCTAGCAGCTTAGATGTAGGCCAAGAGACCCAGTACTTC. Its translation is CASSLDVGQETQYF.

The CDR3 DNA reads TGTGCCAGTAGTCTTGAGCTAGCCAAAAACATTCAGTACTTC. Translation: CASSLELAKNIQYF. The gene calls are TRBV19 and TRBJ2-4; D ambiguous. The length of the CDR3 is 14 residues. The V end lost 5 bases, the J end lost 0 bases, and 8 bases lay between the germline ends. Germline CDR1 reads LNHDA; CDR2 reads SQIVND (reference sequence). Using reference TRBV19 and TRBJ2-4 for the parts outside the CDR3, the full variable domain is DGGITQSPKYLFRKEGQNVTLSCEQNLNHDAMYWYRQDPGQGLRLIYYSQIVNDFQKGDIAEGYSVSREKKESFPLTVTSAQKNPTAFYLCASSLELAKNIQYFGAGTRLSVL.

V usage is TRBV11-3 and J usage is TRBJ1-3, with D possibly matching TRBD1 (5 bases). The ends were cut back, 3 bases at V and 8 bases at J, with 14 bases in the middle. Germline CDR1 and CDR2: SGHNT and YENEEA. This CDR3 has 14 residues. The CDR3 here is CASSFWGRRDTIYF. The CDR3, as DNA: TGTGCCAGCAGCTTCTGGGGCCGGAGGGACACCATATATTTT.

This clone was counted a few times. This chain links TRBV11-3 with TRBJ1-5, with TRBD1 matching 8 bases. J gave up 9 bases and V 6 bases, and 13 bases lay outside the gene matches. Per germline, CDR1 SGHNT and CDR2 YENEEA. This CDR3 is built from 15 residues. CDR3 sequence reads: CASSSTGTGSWPQHF. CDR3 in DNA: TGTGCCAGCAGTTCTACCGGGACAGGTAGTTGGCCCCAGCATTTT.

The V call is TRBV9, the J call TRBJ2-1, with D hard to call. Deletions cut 0 bases from V and 5 bases from J, with 9 bases between. The V gene's germline CDR1 is SGDLS and CDR2 YYNGEE. The CDR3 loop spans 14 amino acids. CDR3 in amino acids: CASSVEGLNNEQFF. The CDR3, as DNA: TGTGCCAGCAGCGTAGAGGGTCTTAACAATGAGCAGTTCTTC.

The rearrangement links TRBV6-8 to TRBJ2-3, with D unresolved. The CDR3 consists of 13 residues. Per germline, CDR1 MNHGY and CDR2 SAAAGT. V was clipped by 5 bases and J by 0 bases, with 6 bases between them. This chain's CDR3 is CASSTESTDTQYF. CDR3 DNA: TGTGCCAGCAGTACAGAGAGCACAGATACGCAGTATTTT.

This clone has a handful of counts. V usage is TRBV28 and J usage is TRBJ1-2; D gene unclear. The germline V and J ends were trimmed by 4 bases and 6 bases, with 15 bases remaining between them. CDR3 size: 14 residues. The germline V gene has CDR1 MDHEN and CDR2 SYDVKM. The CDR3 spells CASSSVRSLDGYTF. The CDR3 DNA follows: TGTGCCAGCAGTTCCGTTAGGAGTCTTGATGGCTACACCTTC.

There are a few counts of this clone. This chain joins TRBV6-8 and TRBJ1-1, with D possibly TRBD1 on 6 matching bases. With 8 bases removed from V and 1 base from J, the gap between germline ends came to 17 bases. The CDR3 extends over 15 amino acids. Germline V gives CDR1 MNHGY, CDR2 SAAAGT. CDR3 sequence (DNA): TGTGCCAGCGTACCCCCGGGGGCTGGGAACACTGAAGCTTTCTTT. Amino acids: CASVPPGAGNTEAFF.

This clone appeared a few times. The chain employs TRBV6-8 and TRBJ1-5, with no clear D. Per germline, CDR1 MNHGY and CDR2 SAAAGT. V lost 7 bases and J 4 bases, leaving 8 bases between the germline ends. CDR3 length: 12 residues. CDR3 DNA: TGTGCCAGCATCCCTAGGAATCAGCCCCAGCATTTT. Protein sequence: CASIPRNQPQHF.

This clone came up a few times. The gene calls are TRBV11-3 and TRBJ1-4; no clear D. The germline V gene encodes CDR1 SGHNT and CDR2 YENEEA. The CDR3 runs to 14 residues. Between the trimmed V and J ends, which lost 1 base and 8 bases, there was a span of 11 bases. CDR3 loop: CASSLGGLREKLFF. CDR3 nucleotide sequence: TGTGCCAGCAGCTTAGGGGGATTACGAGAAAAACTGTTTTTT.

The rearrangement uses TRBV19 and TRBJ2-7; D call uncertain. Germline V lookup: CDR1 LNHDA, CDR2 SQIVND (reference sequence). Trimming removed 5 bases at V and 5 bases at J, with 7 bases between. The CDR3 sequence is 11 residues long. The CDR3 region has the DNA TGTGCCAGTAGTCACGGCCACGAGCAGTACTTC. Protein sequence: CASSHGHEQYF.

This clone is deemed large (0.1 to 1%). The chain is built from TRBV9 and TRBJ1-1, with D unresolved. The CDR3 consists of 14 residues. Trimming stripped 1 base from V and 0 bases from J, with 7 bases between. CDR1 is SGDLS, CDR2 YYNGEE, per germline. CDR3 nucleotides: TGTGCCAGCAGCGTAAACACCTTGAACACTGAAGCTTTCTTT. Encoded protein: CASSVNTLNTEAFF. Using reference TRBV9 and TRBJ1-1 for the parts outside the CDR3, the full variable domain is DSGVTQTPKHLITATGQRVTLRCSPRSGDLSVYWYQQSLDQGLQFLIQYYNGEERAKGNILERFSAQQFPDLHSELNLSSLELGDSALYFCASSVNTLNTEAFFGQGTRLTVV.

The chain couples TRBV11-3 to TRBJ1-1; the D gene is possibly TRBD1 (5 bases). Germline CDR1 is SGHNT and CDR2 is YENEEA. V was shortened by 4 bases and J by 1 base, with 10 bases between the two germline ends. This CDR3 contains 14 residues. The CDR3 spells CASSSGRGNTEAFF. The CDR3 nucleotides read TGTGCCAGCAGCTCGGGACGGGGGAACACTGAAGCTTTCTTT. Supplemented by reference TRBV11-3 and TRBJ1-1, the full variable domain reads EAGVVQSPRYKIIEKKQPVAFWCNPISGHNTLYWYLQNLGQGPELLIRYENEEAVDDSQLPKDRFSAERLKGVDSTLKIQPAELGDSAVYLCASSSGRGNTEAFFGQGTRLTVV.

The rearrangement links TRBV14 to TRBJ2-3, with TRBD2 matching 14 bases. In germline, CDR1 is SGHDN, CDR2 FVKESK. J gave up 8 bases and V 4 bases, and 11 bases lay outside the gene matches. There are 17 residues in the CDR3. CDR3 nucleotides: TGTGCCAGCAGCCCAAACGGACTAGCGGGGGGCGGAGGTACGCAGTATTTT. Amino acid sequence: CASSPNGLAGGGGTQYF.

The chain recombines TRBV6-8 with TRBJ1-1, with D possibly TRBD1 on 5 matching bases. Germline V CDR1 and CDR2: MNHGY, SAAAGT. There are 14 residues in the CDR3. The V end was cut by 6 bases, the J end by 5 bases, with 16 bases between. The CDR3 loop reads CASSRTDWGTEAFF. In nucleotides, the CDR3 is TGTGCCAGCAGCCGAACGGACTGGGGGACTGAAGCTTTCTTT.

The V call is TRBV15, the J call TRBJ1-2; D possibly corresponds to TRBD1 (5 bases). The V gene's germline CDR1 is LNHNV and CDR2 YYDKDF (reference sequence). The CDR3 has 15 amino acids. The V end lost 0 bases, the J end lost 8 bases, and 16 bases lay between the germline ends. This CDR3 reads CATSRDPGAAYGYTF. The CDR3 DNA sequence: TGTGCCACCAGCAGAGATCCCGGGGCTGCGTACGGCTACACCTTC.

This chain links TRBV14 with TRBJ2-2; the D is unclear. Trimming shortened V by 4 bases and J by 1 base, and 13 bases separated the two germline ends. CDR1 is SGHDN, CDR2 FVKESK, per germline. The CDR3 totals 16 residues. CDR3 bases: TGTGCCAGCAGCCTCCATAGTTGGCAGAACACCGGGGAGCTGTTTTTT. Translated, it gives CASSLHSWQNTGELFF.

DNA for the CDR3: TGTGCCAGCTCGGTCGAGGATCAGCCCCAGCATTTT. This sequence encodes CASSVEDQPQHF. V usage is TRBV18 and J usage is TRBJ1-5, with no clear D. The CDR3 extends over 12 amino acids. The germline V gene has CDR1 KGHSH and CDR2 LQKENI. V was trimmed by 6 bases and J by 5 bases, leaving 8 bases between them. The entire variable domain, with the rest obtained from reference TRBV18 and TRBJ1-5, is as follows: NAGVMQNPRHLVRRRGQEARLRCSPMKGHSHVYWYRQLPEEGLKFMVYLQKENIIDESGMPKERFSAEFPKEGPSILRIQQVVRGDSAAYFCASSVEDQPQHFGDGTRLSIL.

This clone occurred a few times. The chain links TRBV11-3 to TRBJ1-1, with unresolved D. The CDR3 extends over 14 amino acids. Germline loops: CDR1 SGHNT, CDR2 YENEEA. The germline V and J ends were trimmed by 3 bases and 1 base, with 9 bases remaining between them. CDR3 DNA: TGTGCCAGCAGCTTTGGCCACCAGAACACTGAAGCTTTCTTT. Amino acids: CASSFGHQNTEAFF.

V and J are TRBV15 and TRBJ2-3, with 11 bases that match TRBD2. V lost 0 bases and J lost 8; bases outside the gene matches: 4. The CDR3 has 15 amino acids. In germline, CDR1 is LNHNV, CDR2 YYDKDF (reference sequence). In nucleotides, the CDR3 is TGTGCCACCAGCAGAGATGGACTAGCGGGTTCTACGCAGTATTTT. This translates into CATSRDGLAGSTQYF.

The chain couples TRBV11-3 to TRBJ1-1, with D perhaps matching TRBD1 (6 bases). Germline CDR1 reads SGHNT; CDR2 reads YENEEA. V was clipped by 3 bases and J by 1 base, with 9 bases between them. The CDR3 runs to 14 residues. The CDR3 here is CASSFRTANTEAFF. The CDR3 nucleotides are TGTGCCAGCAGCTTTAGGACAGCGAACACTGAAGCTTTCTTT.

The chain carries TRBV15 and TRBJ1-1; D possibly corresponds to TRBD1 (5 bases). V was shortened by 5 bases and J by 0 bases, with 10 bases between the two germline ends. Germline assignment: CDR1 LNHNV and CDR2 YYDKDF (reference sequence). The CDR3 runs 14 residues. In DNA, the CDR3 is TGTGCCACCAGCCTAAACAGGTTGAACACTGAAGCTTTCTTT. Translated, it gives CATSLNRLNTEAFF.

This clone was recorded a few times. V gene TRBV11-3 combines with J gene TRBJ1-3; 7 bases are a match to TRBD1. This CDR3 is 16 amino acids long. The V gene end was trimmed by 5 bases and the J gene end by 0 bases; junction bases not matched to a gene: 7. CDR1 and CDR2 from the germline V gene are SGHNT and YENEEA. The DNA for the CDR3 is TGTGCCAGCAGCCCCCGGACAGGCAACTCTGGAAACACCATATATTTT. It translates to CASSPRTGNSGNTIYF.

The chain links TRBV6-8 to TRBJ2-1; D gene uncertain. The CDR3 length is 13 residues. Per the germline V gene, CDR1 is MNHGY and CDR2 is SAAAGT. V was clipped by 7 bases and J by 4 bases, with 11 bases between them. CDR3 coding DNA: TGTGCCAGCACTTCTAACCTATACAATGAGCAGTTCTTC. Encoded protein: CASTSNLYNEQFF.

The table lists this clone with a few counts. J is TRBJ2-7 and V is TRBV7-1, with D hard to call. TRBV7-1 is an open reading frame, and its role is uncertain. This CDR3 region has 13 residues. Trimming took off 4 bases at V and 0 bases at J, with 7 bases between the two ends. The CDR3 loop reads CASSLKSSYEQYF. The CDR3 DNA reads as TGTGCCAGCAGCTTAAAGAGCTCCTACGAGCAGTACTTC.